This T cell receptor beta chain originates from a study of response to subunit inactivated influenza vaccine. This clonotype was observed a few times. One entry per CDR3 protein, called by TCRdb with MiXCR from the RT-PCR reads. The table includes about 170,000 distinct CDR3 sequences, roughly 12% detected once. The germline V gene encodes CDR1 LNHDA and CDR2 SQIVND (reference sequence). With 2 bases clipped from V and 4 bases from J, the junction kept 4 bases outside the gene matches. The CDR3 is 15 residues long. These records were also assigned to another study, of T cells expressing NK-cell markers. Per that paper: The cDNA for TCR beta came from 5'RACE template switching with UMIs. Repertoires of TCR beta were obtained from T cells sorted as CD3+CD56+NKG2C+, CD3+CD56+NKG2C- and CD3+CD56-NKG2C+. Among the experiments, several used an anti-gamma-delta TCR antibody to restrict sorting to alpha-beta TCR T cells. It was still unclear whether expanded NKG2C+ T cell clones were HCMV specific.

The starting material was CD8+ T cells sorted from PBMCs, obtained 11 to 12 days after vaccination. The sequence came from a man aged 45-60 years who received an inactivated influenza vaccine. The V and J genes are TRBV19 and TRBJ2-7; TRBD1 matches 11 bases. In DNA, the CDR3 is TGTGCCAGTAGTATATCTGGACAGGGGGCATACGAGCAGTACTTC. Residues: CASSISGQGAYEQYF.